Presented here are 30 T cell receptor beta chains from one specimen sequenced in a study of persistence of HIV-infected CD4 T cells. Stimulation used about 9.2 ug/mL lysate from CMV-infected fibroblasts. CD40L-negative CD69-negative CD45RO-high memory CD4+ T cells were sorted as populations depleted of antigen-responding cells. For these receptors, no antigen is known. The immunoSEQ assay was version 4, run in survey mode. Clones were read by immunoSEQ multiplex PCR, and TCRdb kept only the in-frame ones, dropping some. The table has roughly 28,000 clones, roughly 80% seen once. This specimen was CD4+ T cells sorted from PBMCs after approximately 18-hour stimulation, taken from a patient who received antiretroviral therapy. These receptors all stem from an adult woman with HIV who was CMV-seropositive.

This clone was detected once. J is TRBJ1-2 and V is TRBV24-1; tentatively, D is TRBD1 (5 bases). Between the trimmed V and J ends, which lost 6 bases and 0 bases, there was a span of 10 bases. The length of the CDR3 is 14 residues. CDR1 and CDR2 (germline): KGHDR, SFDVKD. CDR3 bases: TGTGCCACCAGTAGGGACGGAGCTAACTATGGCTACACCTTC. Translation: CATSRDGANYGYTF.

CDR3 sequence reads: CASSDKGLAYGYTF. In nucleotides, the CDR3 is TGTGCCAGCAGTGATAAGGGACTTGCGTATGGCTACACCTTC. The V gene is TRBV2, the J gene TRBJ1-2, with D perhaps matching TRBD1 (5 bases). From germline, CDR1 is SNHLY and CDR2 FYNNEI. The CDR3 runs 14 residues. Trimming removed 3 bases from V and 5 bases from J, with 13 bases in between.

The rearrangement links TRBV2 to TRBJ1-2; D uncertain. The CDR3 contains 15 residues. The germline gives CDR1 SNHLY, CDR2 FYNNEI. V lost 4 bases and J 0 bases, leaving 12 bases between the germline ends. Here the CDR3 reads CASSAGPRTNYGYTF. The CDR3, as DNA: TGTGCCAGCAGTGCGGGTCCCAGAACTAACTATGGCTACACCTTC.

The gene calls are TRBV7-2 and TRBJ2-1; possibly TRBD2 for D (5 bases). Germline V CDR1 and CDR2: SGHTA, FQGNSA. Trimming left V 5 bases short and J 7 bases short, with 21 bases between. The CDR3 extends over 16 amino acids. CDR3 coding DNA: TGTGCCAGCAGCCATGGACTCGACGGCACCATAAATGAGCAGTTCTTC. Translated, it gives CASSHGLDGTINEQFF.

The chain is built from TRBV10-3 and TRBJ1-4; a possible D gene is TRBD1 (6 bases). Trimming cost V 2 bases and J 8 bases, with 18 bases left between them. CDR3 length: 16 amino acids. Germline V gene lookup returns CDR1 ENHRY and CDR2 SYGVKD. DNA for the CDR3: TGTGCCATCAGTGAGAAGGCAGGGGTAGTGTGGGAAAAACTGTTTTTT. This encodes CAISEKAGVVWEKLFF.

Of note for this clone: Other nucleotide sequences in the sample specify the same CDR3. The chain joins TRBV5-1 to TRBJ2-2; perhaps TRBD1 as D (6 bases). Trimming took off 0 bases at V and 1 base at J, with 7 bases between the two ends. The CDR3 has 15 residues. Germline CDR1 reads SGHRS; CDR2 reads YFSETQ. In DNA, the CDR3 is TGCGCCAGCAGCTTGGGACAGGAGAACACCGGGGAGCTGTTTTTT. It encodes CASSLGQENTGELFF.

The chain uses TRBV7-8 and TRBJ1-6; 9 nucleotides match TRBD1. The CDR3 totals 16 residues. V trimming: 4 bases; J trimming: 5 bases; junction bases outside the gene matches: 6. Germline V lookup: CDR1 SGHVS, CDR2 FQNEAQ. In DNA form, the CDR3 reads TGTGCCAGCAGCTCGGGACAGGGACTCCATAATTCACCCCTCCACTTT. Translated: CASSSGQGLHNSPLHF.

The genes are TRBV29-1 and TRBJ1-5; D not resolved. This CDR3 is 12 amino acids long. The V and J ends lost 4 bases and 5 bases respectively, with 9 bases between them. Germline V gives CDR1 SQVTM, CDR2 ANQGSEA. The CDR3 here is CSVGQEDQPQHF. The CDR3 DNA reads TGCAGCGTTGGCCAGGAAGATCAGCCCCAGCATTTT.

In nucleotides, the CDR3 is TGCGCCAGCAGCCTGGATCTACCGTACAATGAGCAGTTCTTC. Encoded protein: CASSLDLPYNEQFF. The chain uses TRBV5-1 and TRBJ2-1; D unresolved. The CDR3 has 14 residues. Trimming shortened V by 4 bases and J by 4 bases, and 12 bases separated the two germline ends. CDR1 SGHRS and CDR2 YFSETQ come from the germline V gene.

This rearrangement joins TRBV7-3 to TRBJ2-1, with 10 positions matching TRBD2. This CDR3 has 17 amino acids. Trimming at V came to 4 bases and at J to 5 bases, leaving 11 bases not matched to a gene. The germline V gene has CDR1 SGHTA and CDR2 FQGTGA. Here the CDR3 reads CASSSFALAGVHNEQFF. In nucleotides, the CDR3 is TGTGCCAGCAGCTCGTTCGCCCTAGCGGGGGTCCACAATGAGCAGTTCTTC.

This clone was detected a few times. The chain links TRBV5-4 to TRBJ2-3; no firm D call. There are 13 residues in the CDR3. Germline V gene sequence: CDR1 SGHNT, CDR2 YYREEE (reference sequence). Trimming shortened V by 4 bases and J by 0 bases, and 6 bases separated the two germline ends. CDR3 amino acids: CASSDVSTDTQYF. CDR3 nucleotides: TGTGCCAGCAGCGATGTAAGCACAGATACGCAGTATTTT.

This clone was counted once. The V gene is TRBV19, the J gene TRBJ2-3; D possibly uses TRBD1 or TRBD2 (5 bases each). V dropped 1 base and J dropped 7 bases, with 12 bases sitting between them. From germline, CDR1 is LNHDA and CDR2 SQIVND (reference sequence). The CDR3 has 14 amino acids. CDR3 DNA: TGTGCCAGTAGTATAGGGGGACGATTATATACGCAGTATTTT. Protein: CASSIGGRLYTQYF. Full variable domain (outside the CDR3, taken from reference TRBV19 and TRBJ2-3): DGGITQSPKYLFRKEGQNVTLSCEQNLNHDAMYWYRQDPGQGLRLIYYSQIVNDFQKGDIAEGYSVSREKKESFPLTVTSAQKNPTAFYLCASSIGGRLYTQYFGPGTRLTVL.

The V call is TRBV5-1, the J call TRBJ2-6; no definite D call. The V end lost 2 bases, the J end lost 6 bases, and 12 bases lay between the germline ends. The CDR3 is 15 residues long. Germline lookup yields CDR1 SGHRS and CDR2 YFSETQ. Here the CDR3 reads CASSFMADEANVLTF. DNA for the CDR3: TGCGCCAGCAGCTTTATGGCAGACGAGGCCAACGTCCTGACTTTC.

This clone was counted a single time. The V and J genes are TRBV5-4 and TRBJ1-1; TRBD1 agrees at 7 bases. From germline, CDR1 is SGHNT and CDR2 YYREEE (reference sequence). V gave up 6 bases and J gave up 3 bases; unmatched junction bases: 5. The CDR3 runs 13 residues. In nucleotides, the CDR3 is TGTGCCAGCAAAGGGGGCGAGCACACTGAAGCTTTCTTT. Translated: CASKGGEHTEAFF.

This chain joins TRBV24-1 and TRBJ1-6, with TRBD1 matching over 9 bases. The CDR3 sequence is 17 residues long. Trimming removed 4 bases from V and 7 bases from J; junction bases left unmatched: 10. Germline loops: CDR1 KGHDR, CDR2 SFDVKD. The CDR3 loop reads CATSETPGTGRNSPLHF. In nucleotides, the CDR3 is TGTGCCACCAGTGAAACCCCCGGGACAGGGAGGAATTCACCCCTCCACTTT.

V is TRBV2 and J is TRBJ1-4; D not certain. The length of the CDR3 is 17 residues. V was pared by 6 bases and J by 3 bases, with 20 bases between. Per germline, CDR1 SNHLY and CDR2 FYNNEI. The CDR3 is CASRASSVTFANEKLFF. The CDR3 DNA sequence: TGTGCCAGCAGAGCCTCCTCCGTCACTTTTGCTAATGAAAAACTGTTTTTT.

CDR3 protein: CASSVVGGNNEQFF. Written as DNA, the CDR3 is TGTGCCAGCAGCGTAGTCGGGGGGAACAATGAGCAGTTCTTC. The V and J genes are TRBV9 and TRBJ2-1, with 7 bases lining up with TRBD2. Germline CDR1 is SGDLS and CDR2 is YYNGEE. J lost 5 bases, V lost 0 bases, and 2 bases had no gene match. The CDR3 length is 14 residues.

CDR3 sequence reads: CASTRGVGETQYF. CDR3 DNA sequence: TGTGCCAGCACTCGGGGGGTTGGGGAGACCCAGTACTTC. The J gene is TRBJ2-5, the V gene TRBV5-4; 7 bases are shared with TRBD2. The CDR3 runs 13 residues. V lost 6 bases to trimming and J lost 5 bases; unmatched junction nucleotides: 7. Germline V gene sequence: CDR1 SGHNT, CDR2 YYREEE (reference sequence).

The J gene is TRBJ2-7, the V gene TRBV6-1; 8 positions agree with TRBD1. J gave up 3 bases and V 4 bases, and 17 bases lay outside the gene matches. This CDR3 region has 18 residues. The germline V gene encodes CDR1 MNHNS and CDR2 SASEGT. CDR3 nucleotides: TGTGCCAGCAGTGCTCCAACTTCCCTCAGGGGGCGAGGCTACGAGCAGTACTTC. Protein product: CASSAPTSLRGRGYEQYF.

This sequence joins TRBV5-4 and TRBJ1-1; weak D call: TRBD1 (5 bases). Looked up from germline, CDR1 is SGHNT and CDR2 is YYREEE (reference sequence). V lost 0 bases and J 3 bases, leaving 12 bases between the germline ends. CDR3 length: 15 residues. DNA for the CDR3: TGTGCCAGCAGCTTGGGAGGCAGGGCGGACACTGAAGCTTTCTTT. Protein: CASSLGGRADTEAFF.

The chain is built from TRBV4-1 and TRBJ2-6; maybe TRBD1 (6 bases). CDR3 length equals 17 residues. The V gene's germline CDR1 is MGHRA and CDR2 YSYEKL. V dropped 4 bases and J dropped 0 bases, with 13 bases sitting between them. This CDR3 reads CASSPRQDISGANVLTF. The CDR3 region has the DNA TGCGCCAGCAGCCCTCGACAGGATATCTCTGGGGCCAACGTCCTGACTTTC.

This sequence joins TRBV3-1 (or the pseudogene TRBV3-2) and TRBJ1-6; unclear D gene. The V and J ends lost 1 base and 13 bases respectively, with 11 bases between them. The CDR3 is 13 amino acids. The germline CDR1 and CDR2 sequences are LGHDT and YNNKEL (reference sequence). The CDR3 sequence is CASSQVLTSPLHF. The CDR3 DNA reads as TGTGCCAGCAGCCAAGTATTAACGTCCCCCCTCCACTTT.

This rearrangement joins TRBV29-1 to TRBJ2-3; D is unresolved. This CDR3 is built from 13 residues. V was cut by 7 bases and J by 3 bases, with 14 bases left in between. CDR1 and CDR2 (germline): SQVTM, ANQGSEA. The CDR3 bases are TGCAGCGCAGCCCTCTCCGCGACAGATACGCAGTATTTT. Residues: CSAALSATDTQYF.

The chain combines TRBV5-1 with TRBJ2-1; 10 bases fit TRBD2. The CDR3 extends over 17 amino acids. CDR1 SGHRS and CDR2 YFSETQ come from the germline V gene. With V trimmed by 1 base and J by 3 bases, 7 bases remained unmatched. The CDR3 DNA reads TGCGCCAGCAGCTTGACGAGCGGGGGGGCCTTCTACAATGAGCAGTTCTTC. This sequence encodes CASSLTSGGAFYNEQFF.

The rearrangement uses TRBV5-6 and TRBJ1-5, with D possibly TRBD1 on 6 matching bases. The germline V and J ends were trimmed by 7 bases and 0 bases, with 20 bases remaining between them. The germline CDR1 and CDR2 sequences are SGHDT and YYEEEE. This CDR3 comprises 17 residues. The DNA for the CDR3 is TGTGCCAGCTCAGGGGACGGGGTTTTTTATAGCAATCAGCCCCAGCATTTT. As protein: CASSGDGVFYSNQPQHF. Looking up the rest from reference TRBV5-6 and TRBJ1-5 gives the full variable domain: DAGVTQSPTHLIKTRGQQVTLRCSPKSGHDTVSWYQQALGQGPQFIFQYYEEEERQRGNFPDRFSGHQFPNYSSELNVNALLLGDSALYLCASSGDGVFYSNQPQHFGDGTRLSIL.

The V call is TRBV19, the J call TRBJ1-1; maybe TRBD1 (6 bases). Germline assignment: CDR1 LNHDA and CDR2 SQIVND (reference sequence). Trimming cost V 8 bases and J 10 bases, with 20 bases left between them. This CDR3 has 13 residues. The CDR3 sequence: CASVRGAASRAFF. CDR3 DNA sequence: TGTGCCAGTGTCAGGGGCGCAGCGAGCCGAGCTTTCTTT.

The CDR3 spells CASSLMGGGNTEAFF. The CDR3 bases are TGTGCCAGCAGCTTGATGGGTGGAGGGAACACTGAAGCTTTCTTT. This sequence joins TRBV5-4 and TRBJ1-1; no firm D call. Germline CDR1 is SGHNT and CDR2 is YYREEE (reference sequence). The CDR3 is 15 amino acids. V was clipped by 1 base and J by 1 base, with 11 bases between them.

The chain joins TRBV2 to TRBJ1-1, with 7 bases lining up with TRBD1. This CDR3 spans 13 amino acids. The germline V gene has CDR1 SNHLY and CDR2 FYNNEI. The V segment lost 3 bases and the J segment 7 bases; nucleotides outside the gene matches: 5. The CDR3 protein is CASSDPDRLEAFF. CDR3 coding DNA: TGTGCCAGCAGTGATCCGGACAGGCTTGAAGCTTTCTTT.

The J gene is TRBJ2-7, the V gene TRBV10-1; D is unresolved. This CDR3 is 15 amino acids long. In germline, CDR1 is WNHNN, CDR2 SYGVQD (reference sequence). V shed 4 bases and J shed 3 bases, with 16 bases lying between them. CDR3 DNA: TGCGCCAGCAGTGGGTATGGGCCCCGAGGCTACGAGCAGTACTTC. Its protein is CASSGYGPRGYEQYF.

V usage is TRBV13 and J usage is TRBJ2-3; 9 bases fit TRBD2. The V gene end was trimmed by 2 bases and the J gene end by 0 bases; junction bases not matched to a gene: 9. This CDR3 is built from 18 residues. Germline CDR1 and CDR2: PRHDT and FYEKMQ (reference sequence). In DNA, the CDR3 is TGTGCCAGCAGCTTATATAGCGGGGGACCTCCTAGCACAGATACGCAGTATTTT. The encoded protein is CASSLYSGGPPSTDTQYF.